This passage covers 30 T cell receptor beta chains from one sample sequenced in a study of technical replicates of blood from several donors. This table comes from immunoSEQ multiplex PCR, and its TCRdb copy is limited to in-frame clones, with some not included. This table holds more than 75,000 clones, 85% to 95% found once. The material sequenced was T cells isolated from PBMCs. These receptors came from a human donor in good health.

The chain is built from TRBV7-8 and TRBJ1-4, with 7 bases aligning to TRBD1. This CDR3 is built from 14 residues. CDR1 is SGHVS and CDR2 is FQNEAQ in the germline V gene. V lost 1 base, J lost 7 bases, and 3 bases stayed unmatched. The CDR3 reads CASSLGDSPEKLFF. CDR3 nucleotides: TGTGCCAGCAGCTTAGGGGACAGTCCTGAAAAACTGTTTTTT.

V usage is TRBV19 and J usage is TRBJ1-2; 8 bases line up with TRBD1. The CDR3 length is 17 residues. Germline CDR1 is LNHDA and CDR2 is SQIVND (reference sequence). Losses at the gene ends were 10 bases for V and 5 bases for J; bases not matched to a gene: 21. The CDR3 spells CATSGGNRDRFDYGYTF. DNA for the CDR3: TGTGCCACGAGTGGCGGGAACCGGGACAGGTTCGATTATGGCTACACCTTC.

The chain has TRBV12-5 and TRBJ1-1; no clear D gene. V was shortened by 1 base and J by 6 bases, with 9 bases between the two germline ends. CDR3 length equals 13 residues. The germline CDR1 and CDR2 sequences are LGHNT and FRNRAP. This chain's CDR3 is CASGLDSSSEAFF. CDR3 sequence (DNA): TGTGCTAGTGGTTTGGATTCAAGCTCTGAAGCTTTCTTT.

Here the CDR3 reads CASSRQGSNEKLFF. The CDR3 DNA is TGTGCCAGCAGTCGACAGGGATCTAATGAAAAACTGTTTTTT. The chain carries TRBV6-1 and TRBJ1-4; 7 nucleotides match TRBD1. This CDR3 contains 14 residues. V lost 5 bases and J lost 3; bases outside the gene matches: 3. Germline assignment: CDR1 MNHNS and CDR2 SASEGT.

The rearrangement uses TRBV6-5 and TRBJ1-2, with TRBD1 matching 7 bases. Germline CDR1 is MNHEY and CDR2 is SVGAGI. There are 13 residues in the CDR3. J was trimmed by 8 bases and V by 2 bases; bases with no gene match: 5. The CDR3 here is CASSYGQAGGYTF. DNA of the CDR3: TGTGCCAGCAGTTACGGACAGGCGGGAGGCTACACCTTC.

CDR3 loop: CASSLITGGNLEDGYTF. The CDR3 DNA sequence: TGCGCCAGCAGTCTCATCACCGGGGGGAATTTAGAAGATGGCTACACCTTC. This chain links TRBV23-1 with TRBJ1-2, with D possibly matching TRBD1 (5 bases). TRBV23-1 is classed as an ORF, of uncertain function. V shed 4 bases and J shed 6 bases, with 24 bases lying between them. The CDR3 spans 17 residues.

The CDR3 bases are TGTGCCAGCAGGATAACAGGGGACTATGGCTACACCTTC. Translation gives CASRITGDYGYTF. The chain couples TRBV28 to TRBJ1-2, with TRBD1 matching 7 bases. With 6 bases clipped from V and 3 bases from J, the junction kept 4 bases outside the gene matches. Germline V gives CDR1 MDHEN, CDR2 SYDVKM. The CDR3 has 13 residues.

The chain is built from TRBV19 and TRBJ2-1, with 8 positions matching TRBD2. The CDR3 extends over 16 amino acids. The trim removed 2 bases at V and 0 bases at J, leaving 3 bases unmatched. Germline V gives CDR1 LNHDA, CDR2 SQIVND (reference sequence). The CDR3 spells CASSITGTSSYNEQFF. The CDR3, as DNA: TGTGCCAGTAGTATAACCGGGACTAGCTCCTACAATGAGCAGTTCTTC.

This clone was detected once. This chain uses TRBV7-8 with TRBJ2-7; 7 bases map to TRBD2. This CDR3 has 17 amino acids. Germline lookup yields CDR1 SGHVS and CDR2 FQNEAQ. Germline trimming cut 5 bases from V and 2 bases from J; bases unmatched to any gene: 15. The CDR3 DNA reads as TGTGCCAGCAGCCCACTGAATCCGGGACTAACCCCCTACGAGCAGTACTTC. Its protein product is CASSPLNPGLTPYEQYF.

This clone was recorded only once. The V call is TRBV5-6, the J call TRBJ2-7, with TRBD1 matching over 7 bases. Unmatched junction bases numbered 5, after V lost 6 bases and J lost 2 bases. The CDR3 runs to 13 residues. Germline V gene sequence: CDR1 SGHDT, CDR2 YYEEEE. CDR3 sequence reads: CASNRGQAYEQYF. CDR3 DNA sequence: TGTGCCAGCAACAGGGGACAAGCCTACGAGCAGTACTTC.

This chain joins TRBV11-1 and TRBJ1-2; D is ambiguous. In germline, CDR1 is SGHAT, CDR2 FQDESV (reference sequence). The V end was cut by 3 bases, the J end by 4 bases, with 9 bases between. The CDR3 consists of 13 residues. The CDR3 DNA sequence: TGTGCCAGCAGCTTCAACAGTATCTATGGCTACACCTTC. Its protein is CASSFNSIYGYTF. Drawing the rest from reference TRBV11-1 and TRBJ1-2, the complete variable domain is EAEVAQSPRYKITEKSQAVAFWCDPISGHATLYWYRQILGQGPELLVQFQDESVVDDSQLPKDRFSAERLKGVDSTLKIQPAELGDSAMYLCASSFNSIYGYTFGSGTRLTVV.

The chain recombines TRBV5-1 with TRBJ2-1, with a possible D match to TRBD1 (6 bases). V dropped 0 bases and J dropped 8 bases, with 15 bases sitting between them. The length of the CDR3 is 15 residues. Germline V gene sequence: CDR1 SGHRS, CDR2 YFSETQ. This CDR3 is CASSLGQGWYDEQFF. Written as DNA, the CDR3 is TGCGCCAGCAGCTTGGGTCAGGGGTGGTATGATGAGCAGTTCTTC.

The rearrangement joins TRBV5-1 to TRBJ2-1, with 10 bases matching TRBD1. There are 15 residues in the CDR3. V lost 4 bases, J lost 5 bases, and 6 bases stayed unmatched. Germline CDR1 reads SGHRS; CDR2 reads YFSETQ. The CDR3 DNA sequence: TGCGCCAGCAGCCCGGGGACAGGGGTAGACAATGAGCAGTTCTTC. It codes for CASSPGTGVDNEQFF. The full variable domain, its missing parts supplied by reference TRBV5-1 and TRBJ2-1, is KAGVTQTPRYLIKTRGQQVTLSCSPISGHRSVSWYQQTPGQGLQFLFEYFSETQRNKGNFPGRFSGRQFSNSRSEMNVSTLELGDSALYLCASSPGTGVDNEQFFGPGTRLTVL.

CDR3 residues: CASSPAERVTGELFF. DNA for the CDR3: TGCGCCAGCAGCCCGGCTGAGCGGGTCACCGGGGAGCTGTTTTTT. The V and J genes are TRBV5-1 and TRBJ2-2; possibly TRBD2 for D (6 bases). Trimming stripped 4 bases from V and 4 bases from J, with 14 bases between. This CDR3 has 15 residues. Per germline, CDR1 SGHRS and CDR2 YFSETQ. The variable domain in full, with the rest retrieved from reference TRBV5-1 and TRBJ2-2, is KAGVTQTPRYLIKTRGQQVTLSCSPISGHRSVSWYQQTPGQGLQFLFEYFSETQRNKGNFPGRFSGRQFSNSRSEMNVSTLELGDSALYLCASSPAERVTGELFFGEGSRLTVL.

The chain couples TRBV5-1 to TRBJ2-1; 8 nucleotides align to TRBD2. J gave up 3 bases and V 5 bases, and 7 bases lay outside the gene matches. CDR1 and CDR2 from the germline V gene are SGHRS and YFSETQ. This CDR3 comprises 15 residues. Here the CDR3 reads CASRPISGSYNEQFF. The CDR3 DNA sequence: TGCGCCAGCAGACCGATAAGCGGGAGCTACAATGAGCAGTTCTTC.

V and J are TRBV19 and TRBJ2-7, with 7 bases identical to TRBD2. Germline CDR1 is LNHDA and CDR2 is SQIVND (reference sequence). This CDR3 spans 15 amino acids. Losses at the gene ends were 6 bases for V and 5 bases for J; bases not matched to a gene: 13. CDR3 protein: CASRLRERWGNEQYF. In DNA form, the CDR3 reads TGTGCCAGTAGGCTGCGGGAGAGGTGGGGAAACGAGCAGTACTTC.

V and J are TRBV10-1 and TRBJ2-5; 9 bases fit TRBD2. With V trimmed by 4 bases and J by 3 bases, 6 bases remained unmatched. The length of the CDR3 is 15 residues. CDR1 is WNHNN and CDR2 is SYGVQD in the germline V gene (reference sequence). The CDR3 bases are TGCGCCAGCAGTGCAAATAGCGGGGGTAAAGAGACCCAGTACTTC. This encodes CASSANSGGKETQYF.

The chain couples TRBV5-4 to TRBJ2-2; TRBD1 is a possible D gene (6 bases). V lost 6 bases and J lost 1, with 13 bases in between. The CDR3 runs to 15 residues. Germline V gene data show CDR1 as SGHNT and CDR2 as YYREEE (reference sequence). The CDR3 spells CASTPTGQNTGELFF. The CDR3 DNA reads as TGTGCCAGCACCCCGACAGGACAGAACACCGGGGAGCTGTTTTTT.

V and J are TRBV5-1 and TRBJ1-1; D is unresolved. This CDR3 is built from 13 residues. From germline, CDR1 is SGHRS and CDR2 YFSETQ. Trimming removed 2 bases from V and 8 bases from J, with 13 bases in between. The CDR3 region is CASSFSLGMEAFF. CDR3 DNA: TGCGCCAGCAGCTTCAGTCTAGGAATGGAAGCTTTCTTT.

The chain has TRBV20-1 and TRBJ2-5; perhaps TRBD1 as D (5 bases). V was trimmed by 7 bases and J by 2 bases, leaving 8 bases between them. Germline assignment: CDR1 DFQATT and CDR2 SNEGSKA (reference sequence). The CDR3 is 11 residues long. CDR3 nucleotide sequence: TGCAGTGTGGGGCTGCAAGAGACCCAGTACTTC. Its protein is CSVGLQETQYF.

J is TRBJ1-5 and V is TRBV19; 12 positions agree with TRBD1. This CDR3 is built from 18 residues. V trimming: 7 bases; J trimming: 1 base; junction bases outside the gene matches: 11. Germline CDR1 reads LNHDA; CDR2 reads SQIVND (reference sequence). The DNA for the CDR3 is TGTGCCAGTACCTCCAACCGGGACAGGGGGCTGAGCAATCAGCCCCAGCATTTT. This codes for CASTSNRDRGLSNQPQHF.

The CDR3 coding sequence is TGTGCCATAAAGCGGGCGACCGGGGAGCTGTTTTTT. Translating it yields CAIKRATGELFF. This sequence joins TRBV6-5 and TRBJ2-2; maybe TRBD2 (6 bases). V lost 10 bases and J 5 bases, leaving 11 bases between the germline ends. This CDR3 is built from 12 residues. The V gene's germline CDR1 is MNHEY and CDR2 SVGAGI.

The gene calls are TRBV2 and TRBJ1-2, with TRBD1 identical over 7 bases. Germline assignment: CDR1 SNHLY and CDR2 FYNNEI. V lost 8 bases and J lost 3; bases outside the gene matches: 0. This CDR3 region has 11 residues. CDR3: CASGTDYGYTF. CDR3 bases: TGTGCCAGCGGGACAGACTATGGCTACACCTTC. Variable domain in full (rest from reference TRBV2 and TRBJ1-2): EPEVTQTPSHQVTQMGQEVILRCVPISNHLYFYWYRQILGQKVEFLVSFYNNEISEKSEIFDDQFSVERPDGSNFTLKIRSTKLEDSAMYFCASGTDYGYTFGSGTRLTVV.

This chain joins TRBV29-1 and TRBJ2-7; TRBD1 might be the D (8 bases). Per the germline V gene, CDR1 is SQVTM and CDR2 is ANQGSEA. Trimming took off 4 bases at V and 4 bases at J, with 14 bases between the two ends. The CDR3 covers 13 residues. The CDR3 protein is CSVVLQGGYEQYF. The DNA for the CDR3 is TGCAGCGTTGTGTTACAGGGGGGGTACGAGCAGTACTTC.

The chain has TRBV5-6 and TRBJ2-7; D is unresolved. Trimming took 2 bases from V and 5 from J, leaving 5 bases between them. From germline, CDR1 is SGHDT and CDR2 YYEEEE. This CDR3 spans 11 amino acids. The CDR3 DNA sequence: TGTGCCAGCAGCTTACGGGACGAGCAGTACTTC. The encoded protein is CASSLRDEQYF.

The J gene is TRBJ2-7, the V gene TRBV30; 12 bases align to TRBD2. The CDR3 contains 13 residues. Looked up from germline, CDR1 is GTSNPN and CDR2 is SVGIG (reference sequence). V dropped 4 bases and J dropped 5; count of bases not matched to a gene: 3. As DNA, the CDR3 is TGTGCCTGGAACGGACTAGCGGGGAACGAGCAGTACTTC. This codes for CAWNGLAGNEQYF.

V is TRBV7-3 and J is TRBJ2-1; the D gene is possibly TRBD2 (7 bases). Trimming removed 1 base at V and 4 bases at J, with 23 bases between. CDR1 SGHTA and CDR2 FQGTGA come from the germline V gene. The CDR3 has 19 residues. The CDR3 loop is CASSLNPFFAAGAYNEQFF. In DNA form, the CDR3 reads TGTGCCAGCAGCTTAAATCCTTTCTTTGCGGCGGGGGCGTACAATGAGCAGTTCTTC.

The chain employs TRBV30 and TRBJ2-1; perhaps TRBD1 as D (6 bases). The germline V and J ends were trimmed by 1 base and 6 bases, with 7 bases remaining between them. The CDR3 sequence is 12 residues long. Germline V lookup: CDR1 GTSNPN, CDR2 SVGIG (reference sequence). CDR3 sequence: CAWSGRGNEQFF. CDR3 in DNA: TGTGCCTGGAGTGGCAGGGGCAATGAGCAGTTCTTC.

This clone has only one observation. The gene calls are TRBV28 and TRBJ1-1; perhaps TRBD1 as D (6 bases). The V gene's germline CDR1 is MDHEN and CDR2 SYDVKM. CDR3 length: 15 amino acids. The V and J ends lost 4 bases and 3 bases respectively, with 15 bases between them. The CDR3 region is CASSSPQGWDTEAFF. In DNA, the CDR3 is TGTGCCAGCAGTTCCCCACAGGGATGGGACACTGAAGCTTTCTTT.

The chain uses TRBV28 and TRBJ1-1; a weak D match, TRBD1 (6 bases). CDR3 length: 15 residues. V lost 5 bases and J lost 1, with 14 bases in between. Germline loops: CDR1 MDHEN, CDR2 SYDVKM. The CDR3 sequence: CASSARGGANTEAFF. The CDR3 coding sequence is TGTGCCAGCAGTGCACGAGGGGGAGCGAACACTGAAGCTTTCTTT.